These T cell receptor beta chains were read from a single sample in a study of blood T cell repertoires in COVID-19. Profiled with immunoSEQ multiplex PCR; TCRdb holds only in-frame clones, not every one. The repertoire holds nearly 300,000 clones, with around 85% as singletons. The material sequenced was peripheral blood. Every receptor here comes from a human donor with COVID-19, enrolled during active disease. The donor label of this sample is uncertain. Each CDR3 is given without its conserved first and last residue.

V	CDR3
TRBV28	ASSLEGTGGTEAF
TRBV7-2	ASSLSGRHNEQF
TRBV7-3	ASSLLAGESNEQF
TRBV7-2	ASSLAGWTGGQEKLF
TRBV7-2	ASSFSSTNVLT
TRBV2	ASSGLGGPQETQY
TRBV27	TSTSPQGGSYNEQF
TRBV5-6	ASSPSSGRIQETQY
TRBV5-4	ASSLHEDNEQF
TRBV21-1	ASSKRSAASNEKLF
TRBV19	ASATGTGEANQPQH
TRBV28	ASSPPGGARTEAF
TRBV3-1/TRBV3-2	ASSQDWGVRNQPQH
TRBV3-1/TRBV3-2	ASSRGLDYEQY
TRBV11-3	ASSFDRVSTQY
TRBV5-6	ASSFTGVGNTIY
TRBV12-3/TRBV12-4	ASRRETNEKLF
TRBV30	AWSVLGRGTEAF
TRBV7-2	ASSLYRDPQNGYT
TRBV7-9	ASSLGASGGFTDTQY
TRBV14	ASSQDARGALLGPSGANVLT
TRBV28	ASSFATGSYGYT
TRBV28	ASSSLAGGSYEQY
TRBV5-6	ASSGSVGRFSGNTIY
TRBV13	ASSPRGAGDQETQY
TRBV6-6	ASSLQGADGYT
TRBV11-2	ASSLDRRTEAF
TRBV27	ASSPRVGEQY
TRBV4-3	ASSHLGQGDQF